Listed here are 8 T cell receptor beta chains from one sample, sequenced in a study of blood T cell repertoires in COVID-19. This table comes from immunoSEQ multiplex PCR, and its TCRdb copy is limited to in-frame clones, with some not included. The sample holds around 110,000 clones, almost 85% seen once. Material for sequencing was peripheral blood. The receptors derive from a man between 65 and 80 years old with active or convalescent COVID-19.

The V gene is TRBV4-3, the J gene TRBJ1-2, with 11 positions matching TRBD1. The germline V gene has CDR1 LGHNA and CDR2 YSLEER. This CDR3 comprises 14 residues. The V gene end was trimmed by 4 bases and the J gene end by 5 bases; junction bases not matched to a gene: 3. The CDR3 bases are TGCGCCAGCAGCCCTAGGGACAGGGGGTATGGCTACACCTTC. Amino acids: CASSPRDRGYGYTF.

The chain links TRBV5-1 to TRBJ2-7; 9 positions match TRBD2. CDR3 length: 19 amino acids. The V and J ends lost 0 bases and 0 bases, in that order; junction bases with no gene match: 13. CDR1 and CDR2 from the germline V gene are SGHRS and YFSETQ. CDR3 protein: CASSLEPPSTSGFSYEQYF. Written as DNA, the CDR3 is TGCGCCAGCAGCTTGGAGCCCCCCTCTACTAGCGGGTTCTCCTACGAGCAGTACTTC.

The chain joins TRBV7-2 to TRBJ1-1, with D hard to call. The germline V gene has CDR1 SGHTA and CDR2 FQGNSA. The CDR3 runs 15 residues. V gave up 3 bases and J gave up 0 bases, with 11 bases separating them. CDR3 coding DNA: TGTGCCAGCAGCTTTACCGTACAATTGAACACTGAAGCTTTCTTT. Residues: CASSFTVQLNTEAFF. Full variable domain (missing parts from reference TRBV7-2 and TRBJ1-1): GAGVSQSPSNKVTEKGKDVELRCDPISGHTALYWYRQSLGQGLEFLIYFQGNSAPDKSGLPSDRFSAERTGGSVSTLTIQRTQQEDSAVYLCASSFTVQLNTEAFFGQGTRLTVV.

The chain links TRBV15 to TRBJ2-5; D remains ambiguous. The CDR3 contains 14 residues. V was trimmed by 1 base and J by 5 bases, leaving 11 bases between them. CDR1 LNHNV and CDR2 YYDKDF come from the germline V gene (reference sequence). The CDR3: CATSRAGPRETQYF. DNA of the CDR3: TGTGCCACCAGCAGAGCCGGTCCACGGGAGACCCAGTACTTC.

This clone was found a few times. V gene TRBV5-4 combines with J gene TRBJ2-3, with 8 bases matching TRBD2. CDR3 size: 16 residues. V gave up 4 bases and J gave up 2 bases; unmatched junction bases: 9. Germline lookup yields CDR1 SGHNT and CDR2 YYREEE (reference sequence). The CDR3 sequence is CASSAPGGGLTDTQYF. CDR3 coding DNA: TGTGCCAGCAGCGCCCCCGGGGGGGGCCTCACAGATACGCAGTATTTT.

This chain connects TRBV28 to TRBJ1-1, with D tentatively TRBD1 (5 bases). This CDR3 is 13 amino acids long. The germline V gene has CDR1 MDHEN and CDR2 SYDVKM. V shed 6 bases and J shed 0 bases, with 8 bases lying between them. CDR3: CASSRDLNTEAFF. In DNA form, the CDR3 reads TGTGCCAGCAGCAGGGACTTGAACACTGAAGCTTTCTTT.

This clone was observed a few times. The genes are TRBV19 and TRBJ1-3, with TRBD1 matching 7 bases. The trim removed 6 bases at V and 5 bases at J, leaving 7 bases unmatched. This CDR3 has 14 amino acids. The germline V gene encodes CDR1 LNHDA and CDR2 SQIVND (reference sequence). This chain's CDR3 is CASSDTGQRNTIYF. CDR3 nucleotide sequence: TGTGCCAGTAGCGATACGGGACAGAGAAACACCATATATTTT.

This chain joins TRBV6-4 and TRBJ2-6; 7 bases are a match to TRBD1. CDR3 size: 15 residues. CDR1 and CDR2 from the germline V gene are MRHNA and SNTAGT. V trimming: 6 bases; J trimming: 2 bases; junction bases outside the gene matches: 4. CDR3 residues: CASSPQGTGANVLTF. DNA for the CDR3: TGTGCCAGCAGCCCACAGGGGACTGGGGCCAACGTCCTGACTTTC.